These 32 T cell receptor beta chains share one sample of origin, sequenced in a study of OX40 agonist ivuxolimab in advanced cancers. Generated by immunoSEQ multiplex PCR, the TCRdb table keeps only in-frame clones and is missing some. The sample lists over 80,000 clones; about 80% were seen once. The sample consisted of CD4+ or CD8+ T cells sorted from blood, taken in a trial of the OX40 agonist ivuxolimab. The source is an adult with an advanced solid tumor such as melanoma, head and neck, liver or kidney cancer.

This clone is medium-sized (0.01 to 0.1%) in the sample. The chain joins TRBV10-3 to TRBJ2-7; possible D gene TRBD2, 5 bases. With 2 bases removed from V and 1 base from J, the gap between germline ends came to 12 bases. This CDR3 contains 15 residues. Looked up from germline, CDR1 is ENHRY and CDR2 is SYGVKD. CDR3 residues: CAISEGSGGSYEQYF. CDR3 bases: TGTGCCATCAGTGAGGGGTCAGGAGGATCCTACGAGCAGTACTTC.

CDR3 amino acids: CASSGGSNYGYTF. CDR3 nucleotides: TGTGCCAGCAGTGGAGGCAGTAACTATGGCTACACCTTC. The gene calls are TRBV2 and TRBJ1-2, with D uncertain. The CDR3 extends over 13 amino acids. CDR1 and CDR2 from the germline V gene are SNHLY and FYNNEI. The V and J ends lost 4 bases and 1 base respectively, with 7 bases between them.

This sequence joins TRBV6-1 and TRBJ1-5, with TRBD1 matching 7 bases. Germline CDR1 and CDR2: MNHNS and SASEGT. The V gene end was trimmed by 8 bases and the J gene end by 4 bases; junction bases not matched to a gene: 5. The CDR3 sequence is 13 residues long. The CDR3 protein is CASLRGQNQPQHF. DNA for the CDR3: TGTGCCAGCTTAAGGGGACAGAATCAGCCCCAGCATTTT.

The chain has TRBV18 and TRBJ2-6; D might be TRBD1 or TRBD2, each matching 5 bases. The CDR3 is 17 residues long. Germline values: CDR1 KGHSH, CDR2 LQKENI. The V gene lost 6 bases and the J gene lost 0 bases, with 15 bases spanning the gap. CDR3: CASSTKIGGSGANVLTF. In DNA form, the CDR3 reads TGTGCCAGCTCTACCAAGATTGGGGGCTCTGGGGCCAACGTCCTGACTTTC.

The genes are TRBV5-7 and TRBJ2-7; TRBD2 aligns across 10 bases. TRBV5-7 is classed as an ORF, of uncertain function. The CDR3 consists of 16 residues. Losses at the gene ends were 4 bases for V and 6 bases for J; bases not matched to a gene: 13. The CDR3 bases are TGTGCCAGCAGCCCAGAGCCAGCGGGAGGGCGATTCGAGCAGTACTTC. This translates into CASSPEPAGGRFEQYF.

As regards this clone: Other DNA sequences from this sample encode an identical CDR3 as well. In nucleotides, the CDR3 is TGTGCCAGCAGTTATCCAGGGGCCTATGGCTACACCTTC. This gives the protein CASSYPGAYGYTF. The chain links TRBV6-5 to TRBJ1-2; tentatively, D is TRBD1 (6 bases). Germline V gene data show CDR1 as MNHEY and CDR2 as SVGAGI. V dropped 3 bases and J dropped 4 bases, with 9 bases sitting between them. The CDR3 is 13 amino acids.

The rearrangement uses TRBV9 and TRBJ1-4, with D hard to call. This CDR3 contains 14 residues. Germline V CDR1 and CDR2: SGDLS, YYNGEE. The V gene lost 0 bases and the J gene lost 4 bases, with 7 bases spanning the gap. This CDR3 is CASSVADGNEKLFF. CDR3 nucleotide sequence: TGTGCCAGCAGCGTAGCGGACGGTAATGAAAAACTGTTTTTT.

V is TRBV7-9 and J is TRBJ2-7; D unclear. The V gene lost 5 bases and the J gene lost 4 bases, with 15 bases spanning the gap. CDR3 length: 14 amino acids. Germline CDR1 SEHNR, CDR2 FQNEAQ (reference sequence). This chain's CDR3 is CASSARPLGYEQYF. DNA for the CDR3: TGTGCCAGCAGCGCTCGTCCCCTCGGATACGAGCAGTACTTC.

This chain uses TRBV11-2 with TRBJ1-1; the D gene is possibly TRBD1 (5 bases). Trimming took 3 bases from V and 0 from J, leaving 20 bases between them. The CDR3 totals 18 residues. The V gene's germline CDR1 is SGHAT and CDR2 FQNNGV. The CDR3 region has the DNA TGTGCCAGCAGCTTTTCGACAGCGGCGATATATTTGAACACTGAAGCTTTCTTT. It specifies CASSFSTAAIYLNTEAFF.

This clone was counted a few times. The rearrangement links TRBV6-5 to TRBJ2-7; no definite D call. Between the trimmed V and J ends, which lost 7 bases and 5 bases, there was a span of 12 bases. The CDR3 sequence is 12 residues long. Germline V gene data show CDR1 as MNHEY and CDR2 as SVGAGI. The CDR3 spells CASTGLAHEQYF. CDR3 bases: TGTGCCAGCACAGGTTTAGCCCACGAGCAGTACTTC.

The V and J genes are TRBV18 and TRBJ1-5; a weak D match, TRBD1 (6 bases). V lost 1 base and J lost 4, with 11 bases in between. This CDR3 is built from 15 residues. Germline V gives CDR1 KGHSH, CDR2 LQKENI. The CDR3 loop is CASSPREQGNQPQHF. The CDR3 region has the DNA TGTGCCAGCTCACCACGCGAGCAGGGGAATCAGCCCCAGCATTTT.

This clone came up a few times. CDR3 sequence reads: CASSSTTNEQFF. The DNA of the CDR3 is TGTGCCAGCAGTTCCACGACGAATGAGCAGTTCTTC. This chain connects TRBV6-1 to TRBJ2-1, with D unclear. V lost 5 bases and J 7 bases, leaving 9 bases between the germline ends. The CDR3 has 12 residues. Germline V gene lookup returns CDR1 MNHNS and CDR2 SASEGT.

This sequence joins TRBV5-5 and TRBJ1-2; TRBD1 matches 7 bases. Germline V gives CDR1 SGHKS, CDR2 YYEKEE (reference sequence). This CDR3 comprises 14 residues. V lost 0 bases and J lost 4; bases outside the gene matches: 3. The CDR3 sequence: CASSLEWTGYGYTF. DNA of the CDR3: TGTGCCAGCAGCTTGGAGTGGACAGGCTATGGCTACACCTTC.

This chain uses TRBV4-1 with TRBJ1-1, with unresolved D. The CDR3 has 11 residues. V dropped 5 bases and J dropped 6 bases, with 7 bases sitting between them. CDR1 and CDR2 (germline): MGHRA, YSYEKL. The CDR3 spells CASSGKAEAFF. CDR3 DNA: TGCGCCAGCAGCGGGAAAGCTGAAGCTTTCTTT.

The V and J genes are TRBV5-1 and TRBJ2-2; 8 bases fit TRBD1. Germline CDR1 SGHRS, CDR2 YFSETQ. The CDR3 is 14 residues long. J gave up 7 bases and V 4 bases, and 6 bases lay outside the gene matches. This CDR3 reads CASSPRQGNGELFF. The CDR3 region has the DNA TGCGCCAGCAGCCCCCGACAGGGGAACGGGGAGCTGTTTTTT.

The chain is built from TRBV27 and TRBJ2-3, with D possibly matching TRBD1 (6 bases). The CDR3 spans 15 residues. The germline V gene encodes CDR1 MNHEY and CDR2 SMNVEV (reference sequence). V gave up 3 bases and J gave up 4 bases, with 14 bases separating them. CDR3 DNA sequence: TGTGCCAGCAGTTTGTGGACAGATCTTGCAGATACGCAGTATTTT. This gives the protein CASSLWTDLADTQYF.

The chain employs TRBV21-1 and TRBJ2-3; TRBD2 is taken as the D call from the table, unchecked against the DNA. TRBV21-1 is noted as a pseudogene. The CDR3 is 15 residues long. CDR3 amino acids: CASLGGLRATDTQYF. Here the CDR3 DNA reads TGTGCCAGCTTGGGGGGACTGAGGGCCACAGATACGCAGTATTTT.

The chain couples TRBV13 to TRBJ2-1; D might be TRBD1 (6 bases). The CDR3 contains 15 residues. The germline V gene encodes CDR1 PRHDT and CDR2 FYEKMQ (reference sequence). Trimming shortened V by 6 bases and J by 0 bases, and 12 bases separated the two germline ends. The DNA for the CDR3 is TGTGCCAGCAGGGACAGTCGGAGCTCCTACAATGAGCAGTTCTTC. Protein: CASRDSRSSYNEQFF.

The chain employs TRBV6-6 and TRBJ2-7; D gene ambiguous. Germline loops: CDR1 MNHNY, CDR2 SVGAGI (reference sequence). V shed 2 bases and J shed 6 bases, with 8 bases lying between them. CDR3 length equals 12 residues. The CDR3 protein is CASSYGAAEQYF. The CDR3 region has the DNA TGTGCCAGCAGTTACGGTGCGGCCGAGCAGTACTTC.

V gene TRBV7-9 combines with J gene TRBJ2-3; perhaps TRBD2 as D (6 bases). CDR3 length: 13 amino acids. The germline CDR1 and CDR2 sequences are SEHNR and FQNEAQ (reference sequence). Deletions cut 7 bases from V and 5 bases from J, with 13 bases between. CDR3 region: CASNLWGEDTQYF. CDR3 DNA: TGTGCCAGCAACCTTTGGGGGGAAGATACGCAGTATTTT.

The rearrangement links TRBV7-9 to TRBJ2-7, with D unclear. The CDR3 covers 12 residues. Germline V CDR1 and CDR2: SEHNR, FQNEAQ (reference sequence). Trimming shortened V by 4 bases and J by 7 bases, and 11 bases separated the two germline ends. CDR3 bases: TGTGCCAGCAGCTGGTACTCTGCAGAGCAGTACTTC. This encodes CASSWYSAEQYF.

The chain employs TRBV19 and TRBJ1-3; perhaps TRBD1 as D (6 bases). Looked up from germline, CDR1 is LNHDA and CDR2 is SQIVND (reference sequence). Trimming shortened V by 3 bases and J by 4 bases, and 13 bases separated the two germline ends. The CDR3 runs to 15 residues. As DNA, the CDR3 is TGTGCCAGTAGTATCCCCGGGACACCCGGAAACACCATATATTTT. It specifies CASSIPGTPGNTIYF.

The V and J genes are TRBV6-5 and TRBJ2-3; TRBD1 matches at 9 bases. The CDR3 is 14 residues long. Germline CDR1 reads MNHEY; CDR2 reads SVGAGI. V gave up 6 bases and J gave up 4 bases; unmatched junction bases: 5. The CDR3 DNA sequence: TGTGCCAGCAGGAAGGACAGGGGACCAGATACGCAGTATTTT. Protein: CASRKDRGPDTQYF.

V gene TRBV5-8 combines with J gene TRBJ2-5; TRBD1 matches 9 bases. Germline V lookup: CDR1 SGHTS, CDR2 YDEGEE. The CDR3 contains 14 residues. V lost 4 bases and J lost 7; bases outside the gene matches: 8. DNA of the CDR3: TGTGCCAGCAGCCCCCGACAGGGGGACGGGACCCAGTACTTC. It yields the protein CASSPRQGDGTQYF.

The chain combines TRBV5-1 with TRBJ1-1; TRBD1 is a possible D gene (6 bases). Looked up from germline, CDR1 is SGHRS and CDR2 is YFSETQ. V gave up 2 bases and J gave up 8 bases, with 10 bases separating them. The CDR3 runs 12 residues. CDR3 sequence: CASSFGDREAFF. CDR3 coding DNA: TGCGCCAGCAGCTTCGGCGACAGGGAAGCTTTCTTT.

The chain is built from TRBV19 and TRBJ1-1, with D uncertain. Germline lookup yields CDR1 LNHDA and CDR2 SQIVND (reference sequence). The CDR3 runs 14 residues. Trimming stripped 2 bases from V and 5 bases from J, with 12 bases between. The CDR3 DNA reads as TGTGCCAGTAGTATAAGCGGGTTTGGGACTGAAGCTTTCTTT. Translated, it gives CASSISGFGTEAFF.

The CDR3 here is CASSVAGGDIQYF. DNA of the CDR3: TGTGCCAGCAGCGTAGCCGGGGGGGACATTCAGTACTTC. The genes are TRBV9 and TRBJ2-4; 8 bases are shared with TRBD2. After removal of 0 bases from V and 8 bases from J, the junction contained 1 base not matched to a gene. Germline V CDR1 and CDR2: SGDLS, YYNGEE. CDR3 length: 13 residues.

The chain employs TRBV6-4 and TRBJ2-3, with 9 bases fitting TRBD2. The CDR3 length is 14 residues. Per the germline V gene, CDR1 is MRHNA and CDR2 is SNTAGT. J gave up 11 bases and V 5 bases, and 11 bases lay outside the gene matches. This chain's CDR3 is CASSTGTSSSEQYF. The CDR3 coding sequence is TGTGCCAGCAGTACCGGGACTAGCAGCAGCGAGCAGTATTTT.

The chain recombines TRBV18 with TRBJ2-7; TRBD1 matches 10 bases. Looked up from germline, CDR1 is KGHSH and CDR2 is LQKENI. The V segment lost 3 bases and the J segment 6 bases; nucleotides outside the gene matches: 2. CDR3 length: 13 residues. CDR3 nucleotide sequence: TGTGCCAGCTCACCCCGGACAGGGGGCGAGCAGTACTTC. This sequence encodes CASSPRTGGEQYF.

This chain joins TRBV11-1 and TRBJ2-7, with 10 bases fitting TRBD2. CDR1 and CDR2 (germline): SGHAT, FQDESV (reference sequence). Germline trimming cut 5 bases from V and 2 bases from J; bases unmatched to any gene: 6. This CDR3 spans 15 amino acids. CDR3 coding DNA: TGTGCCAGCAGCAGCGGGACTAGCGATACCTACGAGCAGTACTTC. Translated: CASSSGTSDTYEQYF.

This clone has a single count. The chain recombines TRBV5-8 with TRBJ2-1; the D gene is possibly TRBD1 (5 bases). The CDR3 spans 13 residues. V lost 4 bases to trimming and J lost 4 bases, with 9 bases between them. The germline V gene encodes CDR1 SGHTS and CDR2 YDEGEE. This CDR3 reads CASSPDIYNEQFF. The CDR3 DNA reads TGTGCCAGCAGCCCGGACATTTACAATGAGCAGTTCTTC.

There are a few counts of this clone. V gene TRBV10-3 combines with J gene TRBJ1-2; TRBD1 might be the D (6 bases). The CDR3 is made up of 13 amino acids. CDR1 and CDR2 (germline): ENHRY, SYGVKD. V was shortened by 11 bases and J by 3 bases, with 16 bases between the two germline ends. CDR3 nucleotides: TGTGCCGCGGGAGGGGGTGAGGACTATGGCTACACCTTC. Its translation is CAAGGGEDYGYTF.